The source of this T cell receptor beta chain is a study of shared clonotypes between healthy human individuals. The CDR3 is made up of 15 amino acids. Germline CDR1 is SGHAT and CDR2 is FQNNGV. The ends lost 5 bases at V and 5 bases at J; junction bases unmatched: 4. Findings and limits, study-wide: Approximately 4.5% was the fraction of naive CD4 clonotypes found shared across a handful of donors.

On this clone itself: Its antigen remains unknown.

Investigators spread the genomic DNA of each subset evenly over several immunoSEQ plates. Profiled with immunoSEQ multiplex PCR; TCRdb holds only in-frame clones, not every one. Counted here are some 500,000 clones, approximately 95% occurring once; the ten biggest clones make up approximately 0.06%. CD45RA+ naive and CD45RA-negative memory subsets were separated from CD4+ cells. V gene TRBV11-2 combines with J gene TRBJ2-2, with 11 bases identical to TRBD1. Sequencing was performed on naive CD4+ T cells sorted from blood. As to subset: CD45RA+ positively selected. The clonotype was recovered from a woman in her 30s in good health. The CDR3 loop reads CASSPGTGGTGELFF. DNA for the CDR3: TGTGCCAGCAGCCCCGGGACAGGGGGGACCGGGGAGCTGTTTTTT.